This entry describes one TCR beta chain. The antigen is unknown. Clones were read by immunoSEQ multiplex PCR, and TCRdb kept only the in-frame ones, dropping some. This table has fewer than 1.8 million clones, 98% to 99% appearing once. Participating donors were healthy, HIV-negative adults free of recent acute infections or vaccinations. The sample originates from a study of shared clonotypes between healthy human individuals. The CDR3 loop spans 15 amino acids. J was trimmed by 2 bases and V by 5 bases; bases with no gene match: 4. Germline values: CDR1 SGHVS, CDR2 FNYEAQ. Whole-study results and caveats: Compared with memory subsets, naive subsets generally had larger estimated richness.

Sequenced material: naive CD4+ T cells sorted from blood. Documented subset: CD45RA+ positively selected. The chain links TRBV7-6 to TRBJ2-3, with TRBD2 identical over 10 bases. The source of this sequence is a man aged 30 to 45 in good health. The chain's CDR3 is CASSLGLAVTDTQYF. The DNA for the CDR3 is TGTGCCAGCAGCCTCGGACTAGCGGTCACAGATACGCAGTATTTT.